The text below deals with one T cell receptor (beta chain). The data stem from a study of blood T cells in healthy people across ages. Alongside a J-beta primer mix, a sample-barcoded 5' primer served in a second PCR lasting about 7 to 12 cycles. TCRdb recomputed calls from the 5' RACE reads with MiXCR, one row per CDR3 protein. This sample has about 1.8 million distinct CDR3 sequences, with about 50% found just once. CDR1 is SGHVS, CDR2 FQNEAQ, per germline. The trim removed 1 base at V and 5 bases at J, leaving 5 bases unmatched. The CDR3 has 15 amino acids. The sample taken for sequencing was blood. This chain joins TRBV7-8 and TRBJ2-1; 7 bases line up with TRBD2. The sequence derives from a woman between 40 and 50 years old in good health. CDR3: CASSLGSGTNNEQFF. The CDR3 DNA sequence: TGTGCCAGCAGCTTAGGATCAGGGACTAACAATGAGCAGTTCTTC.